This T cell receptor beta chain was found in a study of response to subunit inactivated influenza vaccine. TCRdb re-analysed the RT-PCR reads in MiXCR, keeping a single row per CDR3 protein. The table has 150,000 to 200,000 distinct CDR3 sequences, roughly 10% seen once. This clonotype was seen more than once but under ten times. The sample consisted of non-naive T cells sorted from PBMCs, taken 45 days after vaccination. The sequence was obtained from a man aged 50-59 years who received an inactivated influenza vaccine.

DNA for the CDR3: TGTGCCGGTAAAGACAGCGGAGAGACCCAGTACTTC. It codes for CAGKDSGETQYF. This chain links TRBV2 with TRBJ2-5, with D perhaps matching TRBD1 or TRBD2 (5 bases each). The CDR3 spans 12 residues. Germline CDR1 and CDR2: SNHLY and FYNNEI. V dropped 11 bases and J dropped 4 bases, with 14 bases sitting between them.